This record concerns one T cell receptor (beta chain) sequence. TCRbeta library preparation incorporated unique molecular identifiers. From the PCR reads, TCRdb called clonotypes with MiXCR, one entry per CDR3 protein. The sample lists around 380,000 distinct CDR3 sequences, approximately 11% occurring once. The ends were cut back, 10 bases at V and 4 bases at J, with 13 bases in the middle. The CDR3 contains 12 residues. The data originate from a study of T-cell reconstitution after alpha-beta-depleted transplantation in children. This clonotype was sampled from a human donor who donated a stem cell graft to a child with acute myeloid leukemia. This chain connects TRBV12-3 or TRBV12-4 to TRBJ2-5; perhaps TRBD2 as D (5 bases). Here the sequenced sample was PBMCs from the stem cell graft donor, taken from the stem cell graft. CDR3: CATGWAGETQYF. CDR3 sequence (DNA): TGTGCCACTGGGTGGGCGGGAGAGACCCAGTACTTC.